What follows are 21 T cell receptor beta chains derived from one specimen sequenced in a study of blood T cell repertoires in COVID-19. Data came from immunoSEQ multiplex PCR; TCRdb stores just in-frame clones and leaves some out. The data show around 440,000 clones, around 88% seen once. Material: peripheral blood. The source of these receptors is a woman aged 45-59 years with COVID-19, enrolled during active disease.

The J gene is TRBJ2-1, the V gene TRBV18, with TRBD2 matching over 7 bases. J was trimmed by 0 bases and V by 4 bases; bases with no gene match: 6. CDR1 and CDR2 from the germline V gene are KGHSH and LQKENI. The CDR3 extends over 16 amino acids. CDR3 loop: CASSLARGVSYNEQFF. The CDR3 bases are TGTGCCAGCTCACTAGCACGGGGGGTCTCCTACAATGAGCAGTTCTTC.

This sequence joins TRBV3-1 (or the pseudogene TRBV3-2) and TRBJ1-1, with D hard to call. Trimming pared 3 bases from V and 7 bases from J, leaving 12 bases between. The CDR3 totals 13 residues. CDR1 is LGHDT and CDR2 is YNNKEL in the germline V gene (reference sequence). The CDR3 here is CASSHYLEGEAFF. The CDR3 DNA follows: TGTGCCAGCAGCCACTATCTTGAGGGTGAAGCTTTCTTT.

The chain recombines TRBV5-6 with TRBJ2-1; TRBD1 agrees at 7 bases. CDR1 is SGHDT and CDR2 is YYEEEE in the germline V gene. The CDR3 has 14 residues. Trimming cost V 4 bases and J 9 bases; bases outside gene matches: 10. The CDR3 region has the DNA TGTGCCAGCAGCCCCGATAAAGACAGGGTTGAGCAGTTCTTC. Encoded protein: CASSPDKDRVEQFF.

This chain uses TRBV4-1 with TRBJ1-2; no firm D call. Per germline, CDR1 MGHRA and CDR2 YSYEKL. This CDR3 contains 14 residues. V lost 4 bases and J lost 8, with 17 bases in between. The DNA of the CDR3 is TGCGCCAGCAGCCTCCCTGGGAGGGCCGGCGGCTACACCTTC. As protein: CASSLPGRAGGYTF.

The rearrangement joins TRBV10-2 to TRBJ1-1, with TRBD1 matching over 8 bases. The J segment lost 5 bases and the V segment lost 6 bases, leaving 5 bases of the junction unmatched. Germline values: CDR1 WSHSY, CDR2 SAAADI. The CDR3 sequence is 13 residues long. CDR3 nucleotide sequence: TGCGCCAGCAGGGACAGGGCCGGGACTGAAGCTTTCTTT. Protein sequence: CASRDRAGTEAFF.

This clone was counted only a few times. The chain combines TRBV2 with TRBJ1-1, with 8 bases matching TRBD1. In germline, CDR1 is SNHLY, CDR2 FYNNEI. With 4 bases clipped from V and 8 bases from J, the junction kept 6 bases outside the gene matches. The CDR3 is 13 residues long. CDR3 protein: CASSAATGVEAFF. CDR3 coding DNA: TGTGCCAGCAGTGCGGCGACAGGGGTAGAAGCTTTCTTT.

This rearrangement joins TRBV10-3 to TRBJ2-3; 12 nucleotides match TRBD2. The CDR3 runs 19 residues. Unmatched junction bases numbered 10, after V lost 1 base and J lost 2 bases. Germline V gene lookup returns CDR1 ENHRY and CDR2 SYGVKD. The CDR3 region is CAISEWLTSGGRVTDTQYF. The CDR3, as DNA: TGTGCCATCAGTGAGTGGTTGACTAGCGGGGGAAGGGTCACAGATACGCAGTATTTT.

This chain links TRBV5-4 with TRBJ2-1, with 7 bases that match TRBD1. Losses at the gene ends were 2 bases for V and 7 bases for J; bases not matched to a gene: 6. Germline V lookup: CDR1 SGHNT, CDR2 YYREEE (reference sequence). CDR3 length: 14 amino acids. The CDR3 region is CASSLFDRVNEQFF. Written as DNA, the CDR3 is TGTGCCAGCAGCTTATTTGACAGGGTGAATGAGCAGTTCTTC.

About this clone: Other DNA sequences of this sample code for an identical CDR3. V gene TRBV9 combines with J gene TRBJ2-7, with D perhaps matching TRBD1 (6 bases). V was clipped by 2 bases and J by 1 base, with 10 bases between them. Germline V gives CDR1 SGDLS, CDR2 YYNGEE. This CDR3 is built from 14 residues. The CDR3 reads CASSVTGASYEQYF. CDR3 in DNA: TGTGCCAGCAGCGTGACAGGAGCTTCCTACGAGCAGTACTTC.

The CDR3 coding sequence is TGTGCCAGCGAGGCAAACACGAACACTGAAGCTTTCTTT. This codes for CASEANTNTEAFF. This chain links TRBV2 with TRBJ1-1; D gene ambiguous. The CDR3 is 13 amino acids. V was trimmed by 8 bases and J by 1 base, leaving 11 bases between them. The germline V gene encodes CDR1 SNHLY and CDR2 FYNNEI. Using reference TRBV2 and TRBJ1-1 for the parts outside the CDR3, the full variable domain is EPEVTQTPSHQVTQMGQEVILRCVPISNHLYFYWYRQILGQKVEFLVSFYNNEISEKSEIFDDQFSVERPDGSNFTLKIRSTKLEDSAMYFCASEANTNTEAFFGQGTRLTVV.

The chain has TRBV19 and TRBJ1-4, with D uncertain. V shed 0 bases and J shed 7 bases, with 21 bases lying between them. Per germline, CDR1 LNHDA and CDR2 SQIVND (reference sequence). CDR3 length: 18 residues. The CDR3 DNA sequence: TGTGCCAGTAGTATAGAATGGTTAGGATCTTCCTGGAGTGAAAAACTGTTTTTT. As protein: CASSIEWLGSSWSEKLFF.

This chain joins TRBV30 and TRBJ2-5, with 11 bases aligning to TRBD2. With 3 bases clipped from V and 1 base from J, the junction kept 7 bases outside the gene matches. Germline CDR1 GTSNPN, CDR2 SVGIG (reference sequence). The CDR3 runs to 16 residues. The CDR3 sequence: CAWRGLAGGLQETQYF. CDR3 nucleotide sequence: TGTGCCTGGAGGGGTCTAGCGGGGGGCCTCCAAGAGACCCAGTACTTC.

This clone was seen a single time. The genes are TRBV6-1 and TRBJ2-7; TRBD2 aligns across 7 bases. The CDR3 totals 17 residues. The V segment lost 2 bases and the J segment 2 bases; nucleotides outside the gene matches: 12. CDR1 MNHNS and CDR2 SASEGT come from the germline V gene. The CDR3 bases are TGTGCCAGCAGTGAATTGGGGGGGAGTTTTTTTGCCTACGAGCAGTACTTC. Its protein is CASSELGGSFFAYEQYF.

V and J are TRBV28 and TRBJ1-5, with 8 bases that match TRBD1. The CDR3 is 14 amino acids. V was clipped by 2 bases and J by 7 bases; unmatched bases: 4. Germline values: CDR1 MDHEN, CDR2 SYDVKM. Here the CDR3 DNA reads TGTGCCAGCAGTTTAAAACAGGGGGTCCAGCCCCAGCATTTT. Its translation: CASSLKQGVQPQHF.

The chain is built from TRBV19 and TRBJ2-1; D is possibly TRBD1 (5 bases). CDR1 LNHDA and CDR2 SQIVND come from the germline V gene (reference sequence). The CDR3 is 15 residues long. Trimming shortened V by 3 bases and J by 7 bases, and 16 bases separated the two germline ends. As DNA, the CDR3 is TGTGCCAGTAGTATGGCTCCAGGGATGGGGAATGAGCAGTTCTTC. This codes for CASSMAPGMGNEQFF.

The CDR3, as DNA: TGTGCCAGCAGTGAGGCAGGGCACGGCACTGAAGCTTTCTTT. Its translation: CASSEAGHGTEAFF. This chain links TRBV6-1 with TRBJ1-1; possibly TRBD1 for D (5 bases). Trimming shortened V by 3 bases and J by 4 bases, and 12 bases separated the two germline ends. This CDR3 is 14 amino acids long. Germline CDR1 is MNHNS and CDR2 is SASEGT.

The chain employs TRBV25-1 and TRBJ2-5; D perhaps matches TRBD2 (6 bases). The CDR3 is 16 amino acids. Germline V gene data show CDR1 as MGHDK and CDR2 as SYGVNS. Trimming took 1 base from V and 3 from J, leaving 15 bases between them. The CDR3 region is CASSEWKAGGEETQYF. The CDR3 DNA sequence: TGTGCCAGCAGTGAATGGAAAGCGGGCGGGGAAGAGACCCAGTACTTC.

The CDR3 DNA reads TGCAGCGTTGGGACAGGCTTCGGGAATGAGCAGTTCTTC. This sequence encodes CSVGTGFGNEQFF. V and J are TRBV29-1 and TRBJ2-1; 7 positions match TRBD1. The CDR3 has 13 amino acids. V was clipped by 4 bases and J by 7 bases; unmatched bases: 7. From germline, CDR1 is SQVTM and CDR2 ANQGSEA.

The V gene is TRBV5-1, the J gene TRBJ1-2; maybe TRBD1 (5 bases). The V gene lost 0 bases and the J gene lost 7 bases, with 16 bases spanning the gap. Germline CDR1 SGHRS, CDR2 YFSETQ. CDR3 length: 15 amino acids. The CDR3 coding sequence is TGCGCCAGCAGCTTGGAGACGGGGGGAGTCTCTGGCTACACCTTC. It specifies CASSLETGGVSGYTF.

V gene TRBV15 combines with J gene TRBJ1-2; 8 bases map to TRBD1. The junction had 2 bases not matched to a gene; V was cut back by 3 bases and J by 5 bases. Germline CDR1 reads LNHNV; CDR2 reads YYDKDF (reference sequence). The CDR3 length is 13 residues. The CDR3 sequence is CATSRTGVYGYTF. CDR3 DNA: TGTGCCACCAGCAGGACAGGGGTTTATGGCTACACCTTC.

In its sample, this clone was seen once. The genes are TRBV2 and TRBJ1-1; D remains unclear. Trimming cost V 5 bases and J 1 base, with 11 bases left between them. Germline V lookup: CDR1 SNHLY, CDR2 FYNNEI. The CDR3 has 14 amino acids. CDR3 coding DNA: TGTGCCAGCAGTTATCGGAGATCGAACACTGAAGCTTTCTTT. Translation: CASSYRRSNTEAFF. Complete variable domain (other parts from reference TRBV2 and TRBJ1-1): EPEVTQTPSHQVTQMGQEVILRCVPISNHLYFYWYRQILGQKVEFLVSFYNNEISEKSEIFDDQFSVERPDGSNFTLKIRSTKLEDSAMYFCASSYRRSNTEAFFGQGTRLTVV.